One sample yielded the 21 T cell receptor beta chains listed below, sequenced in a study of human T cells and chemical hapten exposure. Time point meaning: patch test 3, about 24 weeks after DPC sensitization. Described treatment: therapeutic diphenylcyclopropenone sensitization with weekly scalp DPC. TCRdb reprocessed the RACE reads via MiXCR and lists one record per CDR3 protein. The sample holds about 52,000 distinct CDR3 sequences, 8% to 10% seen once. Sequenced material: whole blood, taken in connection with sensitization to the hapten diphenylcyclopropenone (DPC). The receptors originated from a woman aged 40 to 50 with alopecia areata. Some clones in this sample may be carry-over from other donors' samples.

This clonotype appeared a few times. The chain combines TRBV14 with TRBJ1-3; TRBD1 might be the D (6 bases). Per the germline V gene, CDR1 is SGHDN and CDR2 is FVKESK. This CDR3 has 18 amino acids. Deletions cut 3 bases from V and 0 bases from J, with 18 bases between. The CDR3 nucleotides read TGTGCCAGCAGCCATTTTACAGGGAACATCTTCTCTGGAAACACCATATATTTT. Translation gives CASSHFTGNIFSGNTIYF.

The rearrangement links TRBV19 to TRBJ2-1; 8 nucleotides match TRBD1. Germline assignment: CDR1 LNHDA and CDR2 SQIVND (reference sequence). Unmatched junction bases numbered 5, after V lost 6 bases and J lost 4 bases. The CDR3 spans 14 residues. This CDR3 is CASRMDREYNEQFF. In nucleotides, the CDR3 is TGTGCCAGTAGAATGGACAGGGAGTACAATGAGCAGTTCTTC.

The J gene is TRBJ2-5, the V gene TRBV3-1, with a weak D call TRBD1 (6 bases). With 4 bases removed from V and 0 bases from J, the gap between germline ends came to 15 bases. The CDR3 runs to 16 residues. Germline CDR1 reads LGHDT; CDR2 reads YNNKEL (reference sequence). The CDR3, as DNA: TGTGCCAGCAGCCCGTCGGACAGTGCCGACCAAGAGACCCAGTACTTC. Translation gives CASSPSDSADQETQYF.

At least ten counts were recorded for this clonotype. J is TRBJ1-4 and V is TRBV18, with a possible D match to TRBD1 (5 bases). This CDR3 contains 18 residues. V lost 5 bases to trimming and J lost 8 bases, with 27 bases between them. Per germline, CDR1 KGHSH and CDR2 LQKENI. CDR3 amino acids: CASSFTGTASREEEKLFF. CDR3 in DNA: TGTGCCAGCTCATTCACCGGGACGGCCAGCCGGGAGGAAGAAAAACTGTTTTTT.

This clonotype has just a few counts. The rearrangement links TRBV4-1 to TRBJ2-7, with TRBD1 as a possible D gene (7 bases). Trimming took 4 bases from V and 2 from J, leaving 12 bases between them. CDR1 is MGHRA and CDR2 is YSYEKL in the germline V gene. The CDR3 loop spans 14 amino acids. CDR3 sequence: CASSLRDRAYEQYF. For the CDR3, the DNA is TGCGCCAGCAGCCTGCGGGACAGAGCCTACGAGCAGTACTTC.

The chain links TRBV6-5 to TRBJ2-7; TRBD2 aligns across 12 bases. CDR3 length: 16 amino acids. Looked up from germline, CDR1 is MNHEY and CDR2 is SVGAGI. The trim removed 6 bases at V and 3 bases at J, leaving 9 bases unmatched. CDR3 DNA: TGTGCCAGCAGAAGGACTAGCGGGATCCAACGCTACGAGCAGTACTTC. Amino acids: CASRRTSGIQRYEQYF.

The J gene is TRBJ2-7, the V gene TRBV7-9; D is perhaps TRBD2 (7 bases). V was cut by 4 bases and J by 0 bases, with 19 bases left in between. Germline V gene data show CDR1 as SEHNR and CDR2 as FQNEAQ (reference sequence). This CDR3 comprises 17 residues. DNA of the CDR3: TGTGCCAGCAGCTCCCCTAGGGGGGGGGCGAGCTCCTACGAGCAGTACTTC. Its protein is CASSSPRGGASSYEQYF.

This clonotype was seen repeatedly, ten times or more. The V call is TRBV11-2, the J call TRBJ1-1; D not resolved. Germline lookup yields CDR1 SGHAT and CDR2 FQNNGV. This CDR3 is built from 13 residues. Trimming cost V 4 bases and J 5 bases, with 11 bases left between them. CDR3 nucleotide sequence: TGTGCCAGCAGCTGGGCGTGGGGTACTGAAGCTTTCTTT. Translated, it gives CASSWAWGTEAFF.

This chain links TRBV5-1 with TRBJ2-3; 7 nucleotides align to TRBD2. Germline CDR1 SGHRS, CDR2 YFSETQ. This CDR3 is built from 14 residues. The junction had 4 bases not matched to a gene; V was cut back by 6 bases and J by 0 bases. The CDR3 sequence is CASTSGTSTDTQYF. As DNA, the CDR3 is TGCGCCAGCACTAGCGGAACTAGCACAGATACGCAGTATTTT.

This clonotype has ten or more counts. The chain employs TRBV6-5 and TRBJ1-2; tentative D call: TRBD1 (6 bases). V shed 3 bases and J shed 4 bases, with 15 bases lying between them. The CDR3 runs 15 residues. CDR1 is MNHEY and CDR2 is SVGAGI in the germline V gene. CDR3 nucleotides: TGTGCCAGCAGTTATTTCTCAAGGGGGGGCTATGGCTACACCTTC. This sequence encodes CASSYFSRGGYGYTF.

V gene TRBV19 combines with J gene TRBJ2-7; D remains unclear. CDR3 size: 14 residues. The germline V and J ends were trimmed by 5 bases and 0 bases, with 11 bases remaining between them. The germline V gene encodes CDR1 LNHDA and CDR2 SQIVND (reference sequence). In nucleotides, the CDR3 is TGTGCCAGTAGTCGGCAGGCGAGCTCCTACGAGCAGTACTTC. Translation: CASSRQASSYEQYF.

This clonotype was observed many times. This rearrangement joins TRBV14 to TRBJ2-3, with a possible D match to TRBD2 (6 bases). The CDR3 has 13 residues. Germline V CDR1 and CDR2: SGHDN, FVKESK. V lost 3 bases and J 4 bases, leaving 8 bases between the germline ends. The chain's CDR3 is CASSQWGADTQYF. CDR3 bases: TGTGCCAGCAGCCAGTGGGGGGCAGATACGCAGTATTTT.

The chain employs TRBV7-8 and TRBJ2-1; D may correspond to TRBD1 or TRBD2 (5 bases each). Germline values: CDR1 SGHVS, CDR2 FQNEAQ. Trimming cost V 5 bases and J 6 bases, with 20 bases left between them. The CDR3 sequence is 16 residues long. Here the CDR3 reads CASSRWGTGQANEQFF. As DNA, the CDR3 is TGTGCCAGCAGCCGATGGGGGACCGGCCAAGCCAATGAGCAGTTCTTC. The whole variable domain, remainder taken from reference TRBV7-8 and TRBJ2-1, is GAGVSQSPRYKVAKRGQDVALRCDPISGHVSLFWYQQALGQGPEFLTYFQNEAQLDKSGLPSDRFFAERPEGSVSTLKIQRTQQEDSAVYLCASSRWGTGQANEQFFGPGTRLTVL.

This clonotype was seen many times. The chain recombines TRBV7-9 with TRBJ1-3; the D gene is possibly TRBD1 (5 bases). Germline lookup yields CDR1 SEHNR and CDR2 FQNEAQ (reference sequence). This CDR3 contains 14 residues. V was pared by 6 bases and J by 0 bases, with 9 bases between. This CDR3 is CASRRRGSGNTIYF. The CDR3 region has the DNA TGTGCCAGCAGAAGGAGGGGCTCTGGAAACACCATATATTTT. The whole variable domain, filled in from reference TRBV7-9 and TRBJ1-3, reads DTGVSQNPRHKITKRGQNVTFRCDPISEHNRLYWYRQTLGQGPEFLTYFQNEAQLEKSRLLSDRFSAERPKGSFSTLEIQRTEQGDSAMYLCASRRRGSGNTIYFGEGSWLTVV.

This clonotype has ten or more counts. The V gene is TRBV6-5, the J gene TRBJ1-2; weak D call: TRBD1 (5 bases). CDR1 and CDR2 (germline): MNHEY, SVGAGI. Trimming removed 9 bases from V and 2 bases from J, with 13 bases in between. This CDR3 is 13 amino acids long. The CDR3 sequence is CASKQTVNYGYTF. Written as DNA, the CDR3 is TGTGCCAGTAAGCAGACAGTAAACTATGGCTACACCTTC.

The chain is built from TRBV2 and TRBJ1-2; 7 bases agree with TRBD1. The V gene end was trimmed by 6 bases and the J gene end by 5 bases; junction bases not matched to a gene: 6. CDR1 and CDR2 (germline): SNHLY, FYNNEI. The CDR3 loop spans 13 amino acids. The CDR3 nucleotides are TGTGCCAGCAGAACCCAGGGGGGATATGGCTACACCTTC. Encoded protein: CASRTQGGYGYTF.

At least ten counts were recorded for this clonotype. This rearrangement joins TRBV20-1 to TRBJ2-2, with D perhaps matching TRBD1 or TRBD2 (5 bases each). The germline V gene encodes CDR1 DFQATT and CDR2 SNEGSKA (reference sequence). The CDR3 length is 16 residues. Trimming removed 0 bases at V and 3 bases at J, with 14 bases between. The CDR3 bases are TGCAGTGCTAGAGATTACCGTCAGGGAGACACCGGGGAGCTGTTTTTT. It encodes CSARDYRQGDTGELFF.

The J gene is TRBJ2-4, the V gene TRBV28; a weak D match, TRBD1 (6 bases). The CDR3 is made up of 13 amino acids. CDR1 MDHEN and CDR2 SYDVKM come from the germline V gene. Trimming stripped 3 bases from V and 8 bases from J, with 11 bases between. CDR3 loop: CASSFDRSYIQYF. CDR3 bases: TGTGCCAGCAGTTTCGACAGGAGTTACATTCAGTACTTC.

The chain couples TRBV18 to TRBJ1-4; D unclear. V lost 0 bases, J lost 5 bases, and 10 bases lay in between. CDR3 size: 15 residues. Looked up from germline, CDR1 is KGHSH and CDR2 is LQKENI. The CDR3 region is CASSPPGKGNEKLFF. CDR3 DNA sequence: TGTGCCAGCTCACCACCCGGAAAAGGGAATGAAAAACTGTTTTTT.

V gene TRBV4-3 combines with J gene TRBJ2-2, with D maybe TRBD1 (6 bases). This CDR3 has 17 residues. V shed 2 bases and J shed 0 bases, with 13 bases lying between them. Germline V CDR1 and CDR2: LGHNA, YSLEER. CDR3 nucleotide sequence: TGCGCCAGCAGCCAACGTCCGGGACAATCGAACACCGGGGAGCTGTTTTTT. Its protein product is CASSQRPGQSNTGELFF.

Many counts were recorded for this clonotype. V usage is TRBV7-8 and J usage is TRBJ1-4; D remains unclear. The V gene lost 5 bases and the J gene lost 11 bases, with 15 bases spanning the gap. CDR3 length: 13 amino acids. Per germline, CDR1 SGHVS and CDR2 FQNEAQ. The CDR3 protein is CASSERVPGKLFF. For the CDR3, the DNA is TGTGCCAGCAGCGAACGAGTGCCTGGGAAACTGTTTTTT.